The rows below give T cell receptor beta chains drawn from one sample of a study of PD-1 blockade in classical Hodgkin lymphoma. Generated by immunoSEQ multiplex PCR, the TCRdb table keeps only in-frame clones and is missing some. This sample carries tens of thousands of clones, around 94% of them seen once, and the ten largest clones take 3% to 5%. The sequencing input was peripheral blood mononuclear cells (PBMCs). All receptors derive from a human donor with classical Hodgkin lymphoma. CDR3s leave out the opening cysteine and the closing phenylalanine or tryptophan.

>TRBJ1-1|TRBV7-2
ASSDQLTSTGNTEAF
>TRBJ2-7|TRBV7-5
AREQARAYEQY
>TRBJ1-1|TRBV5-6
ASSLIWQNTEAF
>TRBJ2-1|TRBV5-6
ASSFESNNEQF
>TRBJ2-3|TRBV19
ASRPVFLSTDTQY
>TRBJ2-7|TRBV7-2
ASSKDRRSSYEQY
>TRBJ1-5|TRBV19
ASSIRQGTPGHQPQH
>TRBJ2-2|TRBV7-2
ASYTATGELF
>TRBJ2-3|TRBV10-1
ASGGTAGGSLDTQY
>TRBJ2-1|TRBV6-5
ASSYAGDVNEQF
>TRBJ2-3|TRBV7-9
ASRPLAGKASSTDTQY
>TRBJ2-7|TRBV10-1
ASSEKTSGNYEQY
>TRBJ2-2|TRBV7-9
ASSLAANTGELF
>TRBJ1-2|TRBV6-5
ASRDRVYGYT
>TRBJ2-7|TRBV10-3
ATSRGETYEQY
>TRBJ2-3|TRBV7-8
ASSSRQGGTDTQY
>TRBJ2-3|TRBV6-1
ASSEGDGRGADTQY
>TRBJ1-1|TRBV30
AWGTAPNTEAF
>TRBJ1-1|TRBV4-3
ASSQVWGGGMNTEAF
>TRBJ2-3|TRBV9
ASSVKVAGPTDTQY
>TRBJ2-7|TRBV7-2
ASSPGTVPREQY
>TRBJ1-4|TRBV15
ATSRDGNAREKLF
>TRBJ1-1|TRBV21-1
ASNHFGGNTEAF
>TRBJ2-1|TRBV5-4
ASSPTGTADSEQF
>TRBJ2-7|TRBV10-3
AISRDRGGYEQY
>TRBJ2-3|TRBV9
ASSPQGASTDTQY
>TRBJ1-1|TRBV5-1
ASSQVLSTEAF
>TRBJ2-1|TRBV5-5
ASSLGGPSYNEQF
>TRBJ2-2|TRBV5-1
ASSFPAGGRSNTGELF
>TRBJ2-3|TRBV10-3
AISKRDPSTDTQY
>TRBJ2-4|TRBV9
ASSVGGGLAKNIQY
>TRBJ2-7|TRBV5-1
ASSLGGNTYEQY
>TRBJ2-3|TRBV4-3
ASSQDILGGVTDTQY
>TRBJ1-4|TRBV13
ASSRSFSPNEKLF
>TRBJ2-5|TRBV5-1
ASSLAVGPGTQY
>TRBJ2-3|TRBV7-2
ASSLELLLTDTQY
>TRBJ2-7|TRBV7-2
ASSRESGGSYEQY
>TRBJ2-2|TRBV27
ASSLSATGELF
>TRBJ1-1|TRBV29-1
SVGKRDRNTEAF
>TRBJ2-1|TRBV28
ASSFGSFSNEQF
>TRBJ2-7|TRBV9
ASSVATSGPDEQY
>TRBJ2-3|TRBV7-9
ASSVEGYADTQY
>TRBJ1-2|TRBV6-5
ASSYSPGQGRGYT
>TRBJ2-3|TRBV11-2
ASSQGVRTDTQY
>TRBJ1-1|TRBV5-4
ASSRDSTEAF
>TRBJ2-1|TRBV7-2
ASSFGNEQF
>TRBJ1-2|TRBV28
ATGGGPGYT
>TRBJ1-2|TRBV28
ASSLLIGEVRGYT